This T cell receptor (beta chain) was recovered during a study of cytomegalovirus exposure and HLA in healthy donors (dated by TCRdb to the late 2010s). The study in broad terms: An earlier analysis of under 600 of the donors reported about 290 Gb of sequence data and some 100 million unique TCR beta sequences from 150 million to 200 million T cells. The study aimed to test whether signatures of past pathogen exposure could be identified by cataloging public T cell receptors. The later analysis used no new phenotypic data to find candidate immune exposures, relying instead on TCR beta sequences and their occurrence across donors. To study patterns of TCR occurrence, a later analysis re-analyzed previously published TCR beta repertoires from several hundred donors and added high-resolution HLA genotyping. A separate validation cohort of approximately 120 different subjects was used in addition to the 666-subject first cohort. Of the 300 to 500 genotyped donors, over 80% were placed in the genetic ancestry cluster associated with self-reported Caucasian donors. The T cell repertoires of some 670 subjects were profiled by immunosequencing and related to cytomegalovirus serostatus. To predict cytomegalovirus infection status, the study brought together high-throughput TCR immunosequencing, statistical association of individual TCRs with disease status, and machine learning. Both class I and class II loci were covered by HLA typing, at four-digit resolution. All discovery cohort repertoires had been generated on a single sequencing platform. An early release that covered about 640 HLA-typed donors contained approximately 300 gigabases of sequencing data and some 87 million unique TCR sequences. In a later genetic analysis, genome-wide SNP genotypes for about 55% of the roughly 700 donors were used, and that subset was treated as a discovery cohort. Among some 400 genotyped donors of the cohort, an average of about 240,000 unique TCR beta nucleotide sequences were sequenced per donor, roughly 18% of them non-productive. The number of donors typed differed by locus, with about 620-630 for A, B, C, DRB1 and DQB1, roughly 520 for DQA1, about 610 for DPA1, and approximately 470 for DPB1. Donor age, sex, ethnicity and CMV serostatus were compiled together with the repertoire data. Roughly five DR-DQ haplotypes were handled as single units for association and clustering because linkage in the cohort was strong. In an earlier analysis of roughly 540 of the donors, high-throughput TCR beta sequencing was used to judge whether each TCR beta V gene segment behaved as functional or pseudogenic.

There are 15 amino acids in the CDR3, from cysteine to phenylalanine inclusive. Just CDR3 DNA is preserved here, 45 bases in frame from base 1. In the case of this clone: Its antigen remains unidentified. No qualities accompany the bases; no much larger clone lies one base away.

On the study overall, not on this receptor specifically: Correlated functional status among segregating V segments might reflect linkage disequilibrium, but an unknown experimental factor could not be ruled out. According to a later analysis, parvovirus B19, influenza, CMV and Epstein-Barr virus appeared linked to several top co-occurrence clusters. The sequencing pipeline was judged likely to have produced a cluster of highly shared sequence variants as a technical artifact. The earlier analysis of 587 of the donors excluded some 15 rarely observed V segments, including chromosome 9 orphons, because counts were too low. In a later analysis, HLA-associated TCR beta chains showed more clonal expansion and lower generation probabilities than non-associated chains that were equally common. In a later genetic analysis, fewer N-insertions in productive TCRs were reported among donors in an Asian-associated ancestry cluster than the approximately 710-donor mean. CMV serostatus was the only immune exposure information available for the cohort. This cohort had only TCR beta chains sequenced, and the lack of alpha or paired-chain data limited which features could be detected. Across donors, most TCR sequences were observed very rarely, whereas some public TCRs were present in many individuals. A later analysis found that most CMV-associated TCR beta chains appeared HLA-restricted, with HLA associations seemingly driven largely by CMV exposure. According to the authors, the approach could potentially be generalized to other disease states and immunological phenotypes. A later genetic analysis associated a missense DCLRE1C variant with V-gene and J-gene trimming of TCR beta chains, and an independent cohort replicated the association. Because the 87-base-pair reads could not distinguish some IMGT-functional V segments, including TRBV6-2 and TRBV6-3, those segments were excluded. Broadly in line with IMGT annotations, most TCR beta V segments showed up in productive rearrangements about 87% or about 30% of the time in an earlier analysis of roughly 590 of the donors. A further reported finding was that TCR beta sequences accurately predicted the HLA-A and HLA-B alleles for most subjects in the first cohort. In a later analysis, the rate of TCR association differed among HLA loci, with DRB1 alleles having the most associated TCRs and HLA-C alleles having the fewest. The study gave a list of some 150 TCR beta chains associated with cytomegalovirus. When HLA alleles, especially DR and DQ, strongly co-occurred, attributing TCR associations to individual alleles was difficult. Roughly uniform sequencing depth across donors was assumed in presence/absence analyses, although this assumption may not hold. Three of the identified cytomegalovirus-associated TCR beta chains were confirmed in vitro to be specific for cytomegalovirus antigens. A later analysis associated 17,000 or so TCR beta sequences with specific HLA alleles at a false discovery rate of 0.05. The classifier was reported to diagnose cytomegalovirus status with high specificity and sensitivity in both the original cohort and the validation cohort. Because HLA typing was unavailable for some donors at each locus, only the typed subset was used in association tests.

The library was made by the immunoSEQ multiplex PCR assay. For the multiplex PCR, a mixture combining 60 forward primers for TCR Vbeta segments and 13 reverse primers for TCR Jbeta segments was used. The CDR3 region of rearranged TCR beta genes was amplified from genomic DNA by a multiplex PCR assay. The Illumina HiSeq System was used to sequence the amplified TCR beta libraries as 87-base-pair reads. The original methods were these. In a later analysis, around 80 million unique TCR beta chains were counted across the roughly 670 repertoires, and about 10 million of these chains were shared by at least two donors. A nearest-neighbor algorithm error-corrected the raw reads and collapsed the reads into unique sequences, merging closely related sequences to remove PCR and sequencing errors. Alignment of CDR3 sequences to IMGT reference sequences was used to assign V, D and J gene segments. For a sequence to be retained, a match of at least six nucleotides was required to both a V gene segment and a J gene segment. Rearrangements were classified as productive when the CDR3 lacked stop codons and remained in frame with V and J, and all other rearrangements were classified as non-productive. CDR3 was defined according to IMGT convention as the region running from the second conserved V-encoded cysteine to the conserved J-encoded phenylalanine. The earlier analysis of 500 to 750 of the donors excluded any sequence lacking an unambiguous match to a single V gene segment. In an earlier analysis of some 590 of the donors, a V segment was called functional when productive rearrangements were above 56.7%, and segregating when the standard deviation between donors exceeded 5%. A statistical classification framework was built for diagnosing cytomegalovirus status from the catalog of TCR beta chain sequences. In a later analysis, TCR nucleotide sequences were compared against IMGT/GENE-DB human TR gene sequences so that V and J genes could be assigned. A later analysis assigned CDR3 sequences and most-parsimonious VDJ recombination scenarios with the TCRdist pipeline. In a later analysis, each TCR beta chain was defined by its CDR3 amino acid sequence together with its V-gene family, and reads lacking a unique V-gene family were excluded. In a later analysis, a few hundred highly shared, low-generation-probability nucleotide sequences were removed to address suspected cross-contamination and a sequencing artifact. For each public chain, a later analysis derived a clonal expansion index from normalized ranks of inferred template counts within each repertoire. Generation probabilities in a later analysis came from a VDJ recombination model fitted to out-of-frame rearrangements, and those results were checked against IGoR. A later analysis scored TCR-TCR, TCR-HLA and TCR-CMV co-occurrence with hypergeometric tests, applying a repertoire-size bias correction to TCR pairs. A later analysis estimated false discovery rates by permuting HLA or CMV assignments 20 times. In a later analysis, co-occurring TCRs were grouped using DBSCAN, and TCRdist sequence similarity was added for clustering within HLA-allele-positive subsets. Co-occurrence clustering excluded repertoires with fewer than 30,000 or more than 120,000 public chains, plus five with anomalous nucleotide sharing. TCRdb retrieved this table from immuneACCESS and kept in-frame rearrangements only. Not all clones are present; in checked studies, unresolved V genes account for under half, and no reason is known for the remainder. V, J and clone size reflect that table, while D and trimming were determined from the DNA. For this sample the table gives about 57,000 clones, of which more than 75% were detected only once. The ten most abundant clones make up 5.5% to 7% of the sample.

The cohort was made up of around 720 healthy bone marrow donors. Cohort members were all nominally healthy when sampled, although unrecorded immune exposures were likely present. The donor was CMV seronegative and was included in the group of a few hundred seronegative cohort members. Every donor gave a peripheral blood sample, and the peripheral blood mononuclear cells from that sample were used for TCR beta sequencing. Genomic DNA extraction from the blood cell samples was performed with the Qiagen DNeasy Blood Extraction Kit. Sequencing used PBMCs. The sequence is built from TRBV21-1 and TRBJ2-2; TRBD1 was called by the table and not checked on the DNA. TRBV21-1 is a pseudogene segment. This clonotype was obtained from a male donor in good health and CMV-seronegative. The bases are TGTGCCAGCAGCAGGGACATCGAACTGACCGGGGAGCTGTTTTTT. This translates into CASSRDIELTGELFF.